This is a list of T cell receptor beta chains from one sample in a study of T cell responses to AZD1222 COVID-19 vaccine. Assay used: immunoSEQ multiplex PCR; TCRdb lists only in-frame clones, some missing. This sample carries around 190,000 clones, about 89% of them seen once, and the ten largest clones take approximately 1.8%. The input for sequencing was peripheral blood, taken 28 days after the second AZD1222 dose. Every receptor here comes from an adult who received the AZD1222 COVID-19 vaccine. Both conserved end residues are part of each CDR3. The D gene is left open where the match is weak. Not all rows give a size; the values are once, few, many and, for expanded clones, a class.

TRBJ1-6,TRBD1,few,TRBV4-2,TGTGCCAGCAGCCAAGACAGGGGGAGCTCCTATAATTCACCCCTCCACTTT,CASSQDRGSSYNSPLHF
TRBJ2-1,TRBD2,few,TRBV19,TGTGCCAGTAGTATCTATAGAGCGGGGAACAATGAGCAGTTCTTC,CASSIYRAGNNEQFF
TRBJ1-1,NA,few,TRBV11-2,TGTGCCAGCAGCGCTAGTTGGGACACTGAAGCTTTCTTT,CASSASWDTEAFF
TRBJ2-7,NA,NA,TRBV30,TGTGCCTGGAGTACCTTTGGGAATGCCTACGAGCAGTACTTC,CAWSTFGNAYEQYF
TRBJ2-7,TRBD1,NA,TRBV9,TGTGCCAGCAGCGTAGCTTCTGGGACAGGCTATCCCTACGAGCAGTACTTC,CASSVASGTGYPYEQYF
TRBJ1-1,NA,NA,TRBV27,TGTGCCAGCAGTCCCTACCAGGTTGAGCTTGAAGCTTTCTTT,CASSPYQVELEAFF
TRBJ2-2,TRBD2,NA,TRBV6-6,TGTGCCAGCAGTCAGCTAGCGGGAGGCGGTGTCACCGGGGAGCTGTTTTTT,CASSQLAGGGVTGELFF
TRBJ1-1,TRBD1,few,TRBV6-5,TGTGCCAGCAGTAGACAGGGGGACGACACTGAAGCTTTCTTT,CASSRQGDDTEAFF
TRBJ1-5,NA,NA,TRBV18,TGTGCCAGCTCACCACGACGCGGGGATCAGCCCCAGCATTTT,CASSPRRGDQPQHF
TRBJ1-2,NA,NA,TRBV3-1/TRBV3-2,TGTGCCAGCAGCCACCCAGGGACTTTCTATGGCTACACCTTC,CASSHPGTFYGYTF
TRBJ2-7,NA,few,TRBV7-2,TGTGCCAGCAGCTTAGCGGGCGGGCCCCTCTACGAGCAGTACTTC,CASSLAGGPLYEQYF
TRBJ1-2,NA,NA,TRBV7-9,TGTGCCAGCAGCAATCCCGTCAAGGGGACGTATGGCTACACCTTC,CASSNPVKGTYGYTF
TRBJ1-1,NA,once,TRBV30,TGTGCCTCCGACAGGCTGAACACTGAAGCTTTCTTT,CASDRLNTEAFF
TRBJ2-2,NA,NA,TRBV7-2,TGTGCCAGCAGCTTGACCGGGCCTGGATCCGGGGAGCTGTTTTTT,CASSLTGPGSGELFF
TRBJ2-1,TRBD1,NA,TRBV4-3,TGCGCCAGCAGCCCCCGGGACAGCGAATACAATGAGCAGTTCTTC,CASSPRDSEYNEQFF
TRBJ1-2,NA,NA,TRBV11-2,TGTGCCAGCAGCTTGGCGAGACATGGCTACACCTTC,CASSLARHGYTF
TRBJ2-1,NA,NA,TRBV1,TGCACCAGCAGCCATGGCGCTTTCTCCTACAATGAGCAGTTCTTC,CTSSHGAFSYNEQFF
TRBJ2-7,NA,NA,TRBV10-3,TGTGCCATCAGTGAGTCGACAGCCCCAAAGGTTCGCGAGCAGTACTTC,CAISESTAPKVREQYF
TRBJ2-1,TRBD2,NA,TRBV7-3,TGTGCCAGCAGCGTACTAGCGGGAGAGTATTATGAGCAGTTCTTC,CASSVLAGEYYEQFF
TRBJ1-5,NA,NA,TRBV21-1,TGTGCCAGCAGCAAAGTTGAGGGGTGGGCGTTTAGCAATCAGCCCCAGCATTTT,CASSKVEGWAFSNQPQHF
TRBJ2-3,TRBD2,once,TRBV2,TGTGCCAGCAGGAACCCAGGACTAGCGGGGGGATCAAGCACAGATACGCAGTATTTT,CASRNPGLAGGSSTDTQYF
TRBJ2-7,NA,NA,TRBV11-2,TGTGCCAGCAGTGGAGGGCTACATAGGGGGGCCTACGAGCAGTACTTC,CASSGGLHRGAYEQYF
TRBJ2-2,TRBD1,NA,TRBV2,TGTGCCAGCAGAGGACAGGGGGGTCCCGGGGAGCTGTTTTTT,CASRGQGGPGELFF
TRBJ1-4,NA,NA,TRBV4-2,TGTGCCAGCAGCCAAGGGGGCATGAATGAAAAACTGTTTTTT,CASSQGGMNEKLFF
TRBJ2-3,TRBD2,NA,TRBV6-5,TGTGCCAGCAGGGGGGGAGGGTTCACAGATACGCAGTATTTT,CASRGGGFTDTQYF
TRBJ1-6,TRBD1,NA,TRBV30,TGTGCCTGGGGGACAGGGGTAGGTTCACCCCTCCACTTT,CAWGTGVGSPLHF
TRBJ2-7,TRBD1,NA,TRBV25-1,TGTGCCAGCAGTGAACTCGGGACAGGGGGATACGAGCAGTACTTC,CASSELGTGGYEQYF
TRBJ1-5,NA,NA,TRBV6-2/TRBV6-3,TGTGCCAGCAGTCCCCAATGGGGCGGCAATCAGCCCCAGCATTTT,CASSPQWGGNQPQHF
TRBJ1-5,NA,NA,TRBV11-2,TGTGCCAGCAGCCACGGTTGGGATCAGCCCCAGCATTTT,CASSHGWDQPQHF